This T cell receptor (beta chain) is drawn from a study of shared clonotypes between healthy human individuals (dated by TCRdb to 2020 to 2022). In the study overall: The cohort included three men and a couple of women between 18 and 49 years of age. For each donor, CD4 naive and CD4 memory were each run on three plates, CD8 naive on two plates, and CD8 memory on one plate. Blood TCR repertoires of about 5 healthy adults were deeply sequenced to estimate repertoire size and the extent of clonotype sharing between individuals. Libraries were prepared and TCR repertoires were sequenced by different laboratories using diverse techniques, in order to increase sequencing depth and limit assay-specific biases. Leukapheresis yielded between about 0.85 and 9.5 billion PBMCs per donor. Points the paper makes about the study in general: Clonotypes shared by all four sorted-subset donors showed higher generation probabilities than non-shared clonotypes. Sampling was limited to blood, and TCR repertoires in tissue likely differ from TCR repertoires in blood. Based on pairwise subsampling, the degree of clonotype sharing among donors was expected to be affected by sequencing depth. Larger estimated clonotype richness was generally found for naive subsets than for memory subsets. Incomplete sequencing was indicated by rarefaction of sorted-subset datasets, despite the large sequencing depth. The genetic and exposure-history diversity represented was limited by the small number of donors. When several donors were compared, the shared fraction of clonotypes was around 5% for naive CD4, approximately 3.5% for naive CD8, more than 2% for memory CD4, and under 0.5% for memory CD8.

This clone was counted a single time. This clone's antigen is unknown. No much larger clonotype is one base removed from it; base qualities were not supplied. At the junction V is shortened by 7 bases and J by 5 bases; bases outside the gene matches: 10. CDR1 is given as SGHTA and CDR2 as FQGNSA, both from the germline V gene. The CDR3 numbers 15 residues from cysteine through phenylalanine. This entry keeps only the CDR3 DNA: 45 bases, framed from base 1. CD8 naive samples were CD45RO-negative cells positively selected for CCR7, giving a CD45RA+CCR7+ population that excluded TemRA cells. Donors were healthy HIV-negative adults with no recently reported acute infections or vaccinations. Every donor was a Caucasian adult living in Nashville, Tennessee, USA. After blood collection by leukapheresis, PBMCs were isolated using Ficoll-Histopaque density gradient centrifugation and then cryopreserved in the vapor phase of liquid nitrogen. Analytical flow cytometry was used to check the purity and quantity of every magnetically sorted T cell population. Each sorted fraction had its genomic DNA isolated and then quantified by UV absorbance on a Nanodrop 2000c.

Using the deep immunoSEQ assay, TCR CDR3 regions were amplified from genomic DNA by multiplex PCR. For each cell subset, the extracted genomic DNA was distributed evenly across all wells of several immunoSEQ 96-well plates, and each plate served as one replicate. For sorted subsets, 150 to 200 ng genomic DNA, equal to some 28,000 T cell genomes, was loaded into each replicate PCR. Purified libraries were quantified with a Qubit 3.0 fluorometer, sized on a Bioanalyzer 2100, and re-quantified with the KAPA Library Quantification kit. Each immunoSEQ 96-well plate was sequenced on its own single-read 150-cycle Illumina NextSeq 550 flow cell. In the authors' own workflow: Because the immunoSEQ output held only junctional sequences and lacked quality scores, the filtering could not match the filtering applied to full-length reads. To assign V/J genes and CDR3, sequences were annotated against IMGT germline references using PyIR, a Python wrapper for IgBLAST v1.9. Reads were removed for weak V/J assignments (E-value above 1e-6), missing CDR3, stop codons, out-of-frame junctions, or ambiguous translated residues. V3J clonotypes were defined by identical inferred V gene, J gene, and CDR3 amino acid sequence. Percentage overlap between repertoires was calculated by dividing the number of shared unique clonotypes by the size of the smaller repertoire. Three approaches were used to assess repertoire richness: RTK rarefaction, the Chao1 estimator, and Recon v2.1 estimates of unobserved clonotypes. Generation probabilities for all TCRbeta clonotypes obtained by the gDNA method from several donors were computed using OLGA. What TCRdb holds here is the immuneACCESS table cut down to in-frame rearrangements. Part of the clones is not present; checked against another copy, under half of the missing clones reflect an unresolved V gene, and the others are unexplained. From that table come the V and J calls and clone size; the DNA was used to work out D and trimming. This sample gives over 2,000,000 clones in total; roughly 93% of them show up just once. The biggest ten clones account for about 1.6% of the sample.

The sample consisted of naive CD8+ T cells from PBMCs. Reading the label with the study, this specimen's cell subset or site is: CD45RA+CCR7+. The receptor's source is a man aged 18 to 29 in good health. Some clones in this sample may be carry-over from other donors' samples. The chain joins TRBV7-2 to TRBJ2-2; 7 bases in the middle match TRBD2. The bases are TGTGCCAGCACCGAAGACGGGAGGAGAACCGGGGAGCTGTTTTTT. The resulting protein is CASTEDGRRTGELFF.